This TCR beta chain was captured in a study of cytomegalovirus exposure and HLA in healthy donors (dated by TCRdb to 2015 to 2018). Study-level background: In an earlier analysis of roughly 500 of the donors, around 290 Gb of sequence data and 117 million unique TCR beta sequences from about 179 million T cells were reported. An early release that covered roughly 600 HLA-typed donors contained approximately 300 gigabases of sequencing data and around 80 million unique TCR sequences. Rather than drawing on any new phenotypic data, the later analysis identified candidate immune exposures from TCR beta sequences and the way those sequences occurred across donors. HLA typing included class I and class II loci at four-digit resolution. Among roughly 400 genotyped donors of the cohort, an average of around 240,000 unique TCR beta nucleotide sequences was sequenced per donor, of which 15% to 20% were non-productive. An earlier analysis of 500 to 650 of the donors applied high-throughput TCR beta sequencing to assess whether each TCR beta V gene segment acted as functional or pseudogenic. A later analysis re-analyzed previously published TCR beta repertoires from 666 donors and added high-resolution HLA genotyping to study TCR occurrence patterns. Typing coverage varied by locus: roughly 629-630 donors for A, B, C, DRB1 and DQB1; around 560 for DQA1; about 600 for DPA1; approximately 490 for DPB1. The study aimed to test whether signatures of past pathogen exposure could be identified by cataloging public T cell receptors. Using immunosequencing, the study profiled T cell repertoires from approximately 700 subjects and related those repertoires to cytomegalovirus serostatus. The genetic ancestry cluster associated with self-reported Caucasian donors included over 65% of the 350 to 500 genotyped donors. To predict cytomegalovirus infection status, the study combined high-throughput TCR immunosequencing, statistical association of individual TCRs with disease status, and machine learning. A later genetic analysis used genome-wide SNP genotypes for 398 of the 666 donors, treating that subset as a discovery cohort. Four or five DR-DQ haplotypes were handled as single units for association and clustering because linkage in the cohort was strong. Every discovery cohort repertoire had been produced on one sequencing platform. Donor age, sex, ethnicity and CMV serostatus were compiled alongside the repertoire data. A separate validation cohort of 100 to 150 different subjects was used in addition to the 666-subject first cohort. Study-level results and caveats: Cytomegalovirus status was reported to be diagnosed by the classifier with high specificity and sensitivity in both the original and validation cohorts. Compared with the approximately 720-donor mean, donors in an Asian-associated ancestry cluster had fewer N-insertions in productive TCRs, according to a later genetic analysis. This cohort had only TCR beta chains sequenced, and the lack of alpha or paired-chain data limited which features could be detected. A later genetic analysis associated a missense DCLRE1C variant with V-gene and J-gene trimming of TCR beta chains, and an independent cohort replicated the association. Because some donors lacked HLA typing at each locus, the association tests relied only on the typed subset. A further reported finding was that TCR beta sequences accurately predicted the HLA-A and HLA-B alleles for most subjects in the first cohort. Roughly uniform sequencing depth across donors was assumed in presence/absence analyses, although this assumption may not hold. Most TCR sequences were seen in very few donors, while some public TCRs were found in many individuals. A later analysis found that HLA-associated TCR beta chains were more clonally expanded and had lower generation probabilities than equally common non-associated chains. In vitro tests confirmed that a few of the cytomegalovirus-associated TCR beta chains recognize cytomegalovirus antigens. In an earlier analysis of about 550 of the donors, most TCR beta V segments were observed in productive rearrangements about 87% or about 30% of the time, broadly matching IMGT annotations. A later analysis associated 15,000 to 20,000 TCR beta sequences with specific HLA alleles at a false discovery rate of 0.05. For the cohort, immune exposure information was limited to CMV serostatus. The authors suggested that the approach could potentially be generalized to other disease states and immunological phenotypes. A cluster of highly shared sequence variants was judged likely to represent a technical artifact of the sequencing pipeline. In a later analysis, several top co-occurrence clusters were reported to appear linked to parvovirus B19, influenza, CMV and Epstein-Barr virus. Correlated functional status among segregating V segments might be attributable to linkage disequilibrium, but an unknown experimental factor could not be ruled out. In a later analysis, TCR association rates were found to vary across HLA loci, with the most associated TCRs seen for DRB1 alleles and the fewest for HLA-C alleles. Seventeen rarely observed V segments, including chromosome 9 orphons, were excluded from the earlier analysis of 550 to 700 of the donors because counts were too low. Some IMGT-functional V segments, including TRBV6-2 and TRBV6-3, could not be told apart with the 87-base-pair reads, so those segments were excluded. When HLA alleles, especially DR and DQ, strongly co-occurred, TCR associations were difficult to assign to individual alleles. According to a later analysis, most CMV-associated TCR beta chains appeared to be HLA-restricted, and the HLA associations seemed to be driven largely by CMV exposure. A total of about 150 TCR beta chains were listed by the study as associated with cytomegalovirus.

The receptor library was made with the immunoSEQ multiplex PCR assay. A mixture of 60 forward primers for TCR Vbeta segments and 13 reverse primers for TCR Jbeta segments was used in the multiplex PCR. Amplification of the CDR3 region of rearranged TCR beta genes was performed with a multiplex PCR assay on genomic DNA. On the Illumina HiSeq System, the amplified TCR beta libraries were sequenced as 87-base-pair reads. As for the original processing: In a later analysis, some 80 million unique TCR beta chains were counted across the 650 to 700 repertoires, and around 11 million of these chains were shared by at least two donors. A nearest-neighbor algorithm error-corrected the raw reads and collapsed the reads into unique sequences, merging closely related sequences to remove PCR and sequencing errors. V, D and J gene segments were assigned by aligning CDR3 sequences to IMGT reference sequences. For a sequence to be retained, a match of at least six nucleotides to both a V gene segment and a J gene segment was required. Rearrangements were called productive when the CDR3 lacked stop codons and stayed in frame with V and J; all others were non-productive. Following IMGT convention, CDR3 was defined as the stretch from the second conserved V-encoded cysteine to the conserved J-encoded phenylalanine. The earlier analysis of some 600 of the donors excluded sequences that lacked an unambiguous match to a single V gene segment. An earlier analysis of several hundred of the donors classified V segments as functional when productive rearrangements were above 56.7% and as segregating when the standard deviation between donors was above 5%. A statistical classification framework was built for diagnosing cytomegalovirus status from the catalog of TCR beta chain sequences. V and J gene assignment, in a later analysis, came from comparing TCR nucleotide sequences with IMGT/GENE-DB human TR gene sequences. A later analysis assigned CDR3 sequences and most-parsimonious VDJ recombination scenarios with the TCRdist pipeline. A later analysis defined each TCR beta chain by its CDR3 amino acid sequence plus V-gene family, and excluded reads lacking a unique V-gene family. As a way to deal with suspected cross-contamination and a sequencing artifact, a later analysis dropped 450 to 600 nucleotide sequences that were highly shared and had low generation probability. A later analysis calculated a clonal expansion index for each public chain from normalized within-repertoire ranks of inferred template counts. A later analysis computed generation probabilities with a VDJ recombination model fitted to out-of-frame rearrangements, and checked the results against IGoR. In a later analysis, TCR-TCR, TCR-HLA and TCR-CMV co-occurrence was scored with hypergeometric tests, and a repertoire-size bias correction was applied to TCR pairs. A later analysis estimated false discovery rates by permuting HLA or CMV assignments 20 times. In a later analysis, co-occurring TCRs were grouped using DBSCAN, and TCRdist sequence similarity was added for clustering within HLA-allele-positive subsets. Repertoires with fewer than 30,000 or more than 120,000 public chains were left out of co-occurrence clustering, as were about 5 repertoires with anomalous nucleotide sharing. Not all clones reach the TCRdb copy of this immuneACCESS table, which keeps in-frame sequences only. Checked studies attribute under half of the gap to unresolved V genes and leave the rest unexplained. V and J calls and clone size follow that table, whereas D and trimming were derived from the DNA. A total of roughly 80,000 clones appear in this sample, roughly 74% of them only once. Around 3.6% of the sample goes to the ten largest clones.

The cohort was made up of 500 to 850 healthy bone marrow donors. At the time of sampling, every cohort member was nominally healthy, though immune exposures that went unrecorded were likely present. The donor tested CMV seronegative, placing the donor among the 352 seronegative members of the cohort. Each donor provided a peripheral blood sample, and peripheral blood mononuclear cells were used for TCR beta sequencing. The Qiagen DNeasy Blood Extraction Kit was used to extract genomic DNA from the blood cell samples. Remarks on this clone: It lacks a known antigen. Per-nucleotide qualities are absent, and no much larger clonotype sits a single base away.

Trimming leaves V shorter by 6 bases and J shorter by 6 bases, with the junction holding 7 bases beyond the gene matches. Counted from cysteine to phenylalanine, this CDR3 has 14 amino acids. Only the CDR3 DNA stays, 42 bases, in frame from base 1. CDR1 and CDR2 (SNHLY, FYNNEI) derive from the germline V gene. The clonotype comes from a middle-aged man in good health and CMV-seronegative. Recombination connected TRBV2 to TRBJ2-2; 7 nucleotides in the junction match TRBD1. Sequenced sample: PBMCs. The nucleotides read TGTGCCAGCAGAAGACAGGGAAGTGCCGGGGAGCTGTTTTTT. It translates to CASRRQGSAGELFF.